This T cell receptor beta chain was documented in a study of siplizumab effects on memory and regulatory T cells. Whole-study findings and limits: Siplizumab significantly decreased alloreactive sequences from unstimulated CD4+ memory cells. A major contribution to the alloresponse seemed to be made by naive T cells, which seemed more diverse than memory cells. Tregs proliferating in siplizumab cultures lacked confirmation of their suppressive function. Reactions containing siplizumab showed mappable alloreactive CD4+ clones averaging roughly 66% Treg-derived, versus roughly 30% in controls.

This clone was observed a single time. The antigen remains unidentified. Generated by immunoSEQ multiplex PCR, the TCRdb table keeps only in-frame clones and is missing some. The sample has fewer than 120,000 clones; over 85% are singletons. The germline CDR1 and CDR2 sequences are SGHAT and FQNNGV. V was shortened by 3 bases and J by 0 bases, with 13 bases between the two germline ends. CDR3 length: 16 amino acids. The receptor was derived from a human donor in good health. The specimen sequenced was CD4+ T cells sorted from blood. The rearrangement joins TRBV11-2 to TRBJ2-3; D gene ambiguous. The chain's CDR3 is CASSFGAAFSTDTQYF. The CDR3 DNA reads as TGTGCCAGCAGCTTCGGTGCGGCCTTCAGCACAGATACGCAGTATTTT. Based on the CDR3 plus reference TRBV11-2 and TRBJ2-3, the full variable domain is EAGVAQSPRYKIIEKRQSVAFWCNPISGHATLYWYQQILGQGPKLLIQFQNNGVVDDSQLPKDRFSAERLKGVDSTLKIQPAKLEDSAVYLCASSFGAAFSTDTQYFGPGTRLTVL.